This paragraph covers one T cell receptor (beta chain) sequence. What it recognizes is unknown. The same CDR3 arises from other DNA sequences in this sample as well. The sample originates from a study of shared clonotypes between healthy human individuals. Cells designated naive CD8 were CD45RO-negative and were positively selected for CCR7, with terminally differentiated effector memory CD45RA+ cells excluded. Overall study findings and caveats: Large depth notwithstanding, sorted-subset sequencing proved incomplete by rarefaction. Non-shared clonotypes were found to have lower generation probabilities than the clonotypes that were shared by all four of the sorted-subset donors. It was expected that sequencing depth would affect clonotype sharing among donors.

A roughly 200 ng quantity of DNA, roughly 32,000 T cell genomes, went into the sorted-subset replicate PCRs. Sequencing used immunoSEQ multiplex PCR; TCRdb keeps in-frame clones, though not all of them. The sample contains some 2 million clones, less than 95% of which appear only once. With 3 bases removed from V and 1 base from J, the gap between germline ends came to 7 bases. There are 13 residues in the CDR3. Germline loops: CDR1 MNHEY, CDR2 SMNVEV (reference sequence). Specimen: naive CD8+ T cells sorted from blood. The clonotype comes from a man aged 18 to 30 in good health. The chain combines TRBV27 with TRBJ2-7; D gene unclear. The CDR3 bases are TGTGCCAGCAGTTTCGGCGCATCCTACGAGCAGTACTTC. This codes for CASSFGASYEQYF.